This T cell receptor (beta chain) is drawn from a study of technical replicates of blood from a few donors. V was cut by 0 bases and J by 3 bases, with 13 bases left in between. The CDR3 has 15 residues. Germline V gives CDR1 SGHKS, CDR2 YYEKEE (reference sequence). Data came from immunoSEQ multiplex PCR; TCRdb stores just in-frame clones and leaves some out. This sample has 50,000 to 70,000 clones; about 86% occur once, and the top ten carry about 5%. Specimen: PBMCs. The TCR sequence derives from a human donor in good health. Some clones in this sample may be carry-over from other donors' samples. The rearrangement links TRBV5-5 to TRBJ2-7; D gene uncertain. The CDR3 loop is CASSLAPLFNYEQYF. The CDR3 DNA reads as TGTGCCAGCAGCTTGGCCCCATTGTTCAACTACGAGCAGTACTTC.